A selection of T cell receptor beta chains follows, all from one sample in a study of blood T cell repertoires in COVID-19. Measured with immunoSEQ multiplex PCR; TCRdb has only the in-frame clones, and not every one. Here the sample spans about 240,000 clones, around 85% being singletons. Sequencing was done on a sample of peripheral blood. All receptors derive from a man aged 55 to 70 with acute or convalescent COVID-19. The CDR3 runs from the conserved cysteine through the conserved F or W. D genes are given only for firm matches. The size field is filled for only some rows; it gives once, few, many or a size class.

V: TRBV19; size: .; D: .; J: TRBJ1-4; CDR3: CASSGGTPATNEKLFF; DNA: TGTGCCAGTAGTGGGGGGACGCCTGCAACTAATGAAAAACTGTTTTTT
V: TRBV18; size: .; D: TRBD2; J: TRBJ2-7; CDR3: CASSLRLAGTSAFEQYF; DNA: TGTGCCAGCTCACTCCGGCTAGCGGGGACTAGCGCCTTCGAGCAGTACTTC
V: TRBV28; size: .; D: .; J: TRBJ1-1; CDR3: CASSLRSYLNTEAFF; DNA: TGTGCCAGCAGTTTACGGAGTTATTTGAACACTGAAGCTTTCTTT
V: TRBV7-2; size: .; D: .; J: TRBJ1-2; CDR3: CASSPDRNDYGYTF; DNA: TGTGCCAGCAGCCCAGACAGGAACGACTATGGCTACACCTTC
V: TRBV7-9; size: .; D: .; J: TRBJ2-7; CDR3: CASSFPGVPYEQYF; DNA: TGTGCCAGCAGCTTTCCAGGGGTCCCCTACGAGCAGTACTTC
V: TRBV12-5; size: .; D: TRBD1; J: TRBJ1-4; CDR3: CASGLVTGQGPPANEKLFF; DNA: TGTGCTAGTGGTTTGGTAACGGGACAGGGGCCCCCGGCTAATGAAAAACTGTTTTTT
V: TRBV6-5; size: once; D: .; J: TRBJ2-6; CDR3: CASRARQANVLTF; DNA: TGTGCCAGCAGGGCCCGACAGGCCAACGTCCTGACTTTC
V: TRBV6-5; size: .; D: TRBD1; J: TRBJ2-7; CDR3: CASSRDRPYEQYF; DNA: TGTGCCAGCAGTAGGGACAGACCCTACGAGCAGTACTTC
V: TRBV7-2; size: .; D: .; J: TRBJ1-2; CDR3: CASSLVGLRDTGYTF; DNA: TGTGCCAGCAGCTTAGTTGGACTTCGTGACACGGGCTACACCTTC
V: TRBV28; size: .; D: .; J: TRBJ1-5; CDR3: CASSLRVRRQPQHF; DNA: TGTGCCAGCAGTTTGAGGGTGAGGCGGCAGCCCCAGCATTTT
V: TRBV18; size: .; D: .; J: TRBJ1-3; CDR3: CASSPPNSGNTIYF; DNA: TGTGCCAGCTCACCACCCAACTCTGGAAACACCATATATTTT
V: TRBV11-3; size: .; D: TRBD1; J: TRBJ1-1; CDR3: CASSRGQALGAFF; DNA: TGTGCCAGCAGCCGAGGACAGGCCCTTGGAGCTTTCTTT
V: TRBV10-3; size: .; D: TRBD1; J: TRBJ1-1; CDR3: CAIMEDRGAEAFF; DNA: TGTGCCATCATGGAGGACAGGGGCGCTGAAGCTTTCTTT
V: TRBV2; size: .; D: .; J: TRBJ2-5; CDR3: CASSAQGAETQYF; DNA: TGTGCCAGCAGTGCACAGGGTGCGGAGACCCAGTACTTC
V: TRBV4-3; size: .; D: .; J: TRBJ1-3; CDR3: CASSAGGGGNTIYF; DNA: TGCGCCAGCAGCGCCGGGGGGGGTGGAAACACCATATATTTT
V: TRBV19; size: .; D: .; J: TRBJ2-1; CDR3: CASRRDGAYNEQFF; DNA: TGTGCCAGTAGGCGGGACGGCGCCTACAATGAGCAGTTCTTC
V: TRBV7-2; size: .; D: .; J: TRBJ1-1; CDR3: CASSLEAIPNTEAFF; DNA: TGTGCCAGCAGCTTAGAAGCGATCCCGAACACTGAAGCTTTCTTT
V: TRBV4-1; size: .; D: TRBD2; J: TRBJ2-1; CDR3: CASSQDQAGRGTYNEQFF; DNA: TGCGCCAGCAGCCAAGATCAGGCAGGGAGGGGAACCTACAATGAGCAGTTCTTC
V: TRBV5-1; size: .; D: .; J: TRBJ2-1; CDR3: CASSLGPGPSPDEQFF; DNA: TGCGCCAGCAGCTTGGGGCCTGGACCTAGCCCCGATGAGCAGTTCTTC
V: TRBV6-1; size: few; D: .; J: TRBJ2-1; CDR3: CASSEVVDTDEQFF; DNA: TGTGCCAGCAGTGAGGTAGTGGACACGGATGAGCAGTTCTTC
V: TRBV11-2; size: .; D: TRBD2; J: TRBJ2-1; CDR3: CASSLGASGSGEQFF; DNA: TGTGCCAGCAGCTTAGGCGCTAGCGGGAGCGGCGAGCAGTTCTTC
V: TRBV2; size: once; D: TRBD2; J: TRBJ2-5; CDR3: CASSDLLAGQETQYF; DNA: TGTGCCAGCAGTGACTTACTAGCGGGACAAGAGACCCAGTACTTC
V: TRBV9; size: .; D: TRBD1; J: TRBJ1-2; CDR3: CASSVEGQGHYGYTF; DNA: TGTGCCAGCAGCGTAGAGGGACAGGGCCACTATGGCTACACCTTC
V: TRBV29-1; size: .; D: .; J: TRBJ2-7; CDR3: CSVVETAGYEQYF; DNA: TGCAGCGTTGTGGAGACAGCGGGCTACGAGCAGTACTTC
V: TRBV4-3; size: few; D: TRBD1; J: TRBJ1-1; CDR3: CASSQGQGQYTEAFF; DNA: TGCGCCAGCAGCCAGGGACAGGGGCAGTACACTGAAGCTTTCTTT
V: TRBV5-6; size: .; D: .; J: TRBJ1-1; CDR3: CASSSRAGLTEAFF; DNA: TGTGCCAGCAGCTCCCGGGCGGGACTCACTGAAGCTTTCTTT
V: TRBV4-3; size: .; D: TRBD1; J: TRBJ1-2; CDR3: CASSLRQGYGYTF; DNA: TGCGCCAGCAGCCTCCGACAGGGCTATGGCTACACCTTC
V: TRBV30; size: once; D: .; J: TRBJ2-1; CDR3: CAWNRGPYNEQFF; DNA: TGTGCCTGGAACCGTGGCCCCTACAATGAGCAGTTCTTC
V: TRBV7-9; size: .; D: TRBD2; J: TRBJ2-7; CDR3: CASSLPPSGRFEQYF; DNA: TGTGCCAGCAGCTTACCTCCTAGCGGGAGATTTGAGCAGTACTTC
V: TRBV11-3; size: .; D: TRBD2; J: TRBJ2-1; CDR3: CASSLGEAGGPNEQFF; DNA: TGTGCCAGCAGCTTAGGAGAAGCGGGAGGACCAAATGAGCAGTTCTTC
V: TRBV28; size: .; D: .; J: TRBJ1-5; CDR3: CASSFQGTENQPQHF; DNA: TGTGCCAGCAGCTTCCAGGGAACAGAAAATCAGCCCCAGCATTTT
V: TRBV20-1; size: .; D: .; J: TRBJ1-1; CDR3: CSGQQNTEAFF; DNA: TGCAGTGGACAGCAGAACACTGAAGCTTTCTTT